The present T cell receptor beta chain was sequenced within a study of T cell responses to AZD1222 COVID-19 vaccine. Findings and limits, study-wide: Seropositivity was recorded at baseline in only 6 or 7 AZD1222 recipients. Spike was spanned by vaccine-associated CD4 TCRs, which were dominant at 160-218 and 743-854. Repertoire sampling happened only post peak T cell response.

Turning to this clone: Its antigen is not identified.

Clones were sequenced by immunoSEQ multiplex PCR, and TCRdb holds only the in-frame ones, with some missing. The sample carries around 110,000 clones, more than 65% recorded once. The material sequenced was peripheral blood, taken on day 0 of AZD1222 vaccination. The sequence derives from an adult in good health.

The chain's CDR3 is CASSLRQGETYGYTF. The CDR3 DNA follows: TGTGCCAGCAGCCTAAGACAGGGGGAGACCTATGGCTACACCTTC. The gene calls are TRBV7-2 and TRBJ1-2, with TRBD1 matching 9 bases. V lost 5 bases, J lost 4 bases, and 8 bases stayed unmatched. The CDR3 consists of 15 residues. CDR1 is SGHTA, CDR2 FQGNSA, per germline.